A selection of T cell receptor beta chains follows, all from one sample in a study of T cell responses to AZD1222 COVID-19 vaccine. The repertoire was sequenced with immunoSEQ multiplex PCR; TCRdb's copy has only in-frame clones and lacks some. The data contain some 140,000 clones, 85% to 95% of them singletons. The input for sequencing was peripheral blood, taken on day 0 of AZD1222 vaccination. These receptors all stem from an adult in good health. CDR3s include the opening cysteine and the closing phenylalanine or tryptophan. Fields, in order: J gene, V gene, clone size, D gene, CDR3 DNA, CDR3 protein. D genes are given only for firm matches. Clone size is shown for a subset of rows, as once, few, many or a class of expanded clone.

J: TRBJ1-1; V: TRBV19; size: NA; D: NA; DNA: TGTGCCAGTAGTACAGGGAGGGACACTGAAGCTTTCTTT; CDR3: CASSTGRDTEAFF
J: TRBJ1-3; V: TRBV3-1/TRBV3-2; size: NA; D: TRBD1; DNA: TGTGCCAGCAGCCCTGCCTCCGGGACAGTCCTAAACACCATATATTTT; CDR3: CASSPASGTVLNTIYF
J: TRBJ1-6; V: TRBV15; size: NA; D: NA; DNA: TGTGCCACCAGCAGAGCGACCGGATCAAGCTCACCCCTCCACTTT; CDR3: CATSRATGSSSPLHF
J: TRBJ2-5; V: TRBV5-1; size: few; D: NA; DNA: TGCGCCAGCAGCTTGTCAGGGGAGGGGACCCAGTACTTC; CDR3: CASSLSGEGTQYF
J: TRBJ1-1; V: TRBV3-1/TRBV3-2; size: NA; D: NA; DNA: TGTGCCAGCAGACACAAGGGGGGCACTGAAGCTTTCTTT; CDR3: CASRHKGGTEAFF
J: TRBJ1-4; V: TRBV7-9; size: NA; D: NA; DNA: TGTGCCAGCAGGTCGGAGCTGGCAACTAATGAAAAACTGTTTTTT; CDR3: CASRSELATNEKLFF
J: TRBJ2-7; V: TRBV5-4; size: NA; D: NA; DNA: TGTGCCCATAGCCGACAGGGAGGGTCCTACGAGCAGTACTTC; CDR3: CAHSRQGGSYEQYF
J: TRBJ1-3; V: TRBV5-1; size: NA; D: TRBD1; DNA: TGCGCCAGCAGCTTGACTACAGGGGCTGGAAACACCATATATTTT; CDR3: CASSLTTGAGNTIYF
J: TRBJ2-5; V: TRBV7-2; size: NA; D: TRBD1; DNA: TGTGCCAGCAGCTTGCGGACAGGGGCGGGAGAAGAGACCCAGTACTTC; CDR3: CASSLRTGAGEETQYF
J: TRBJ2-3; V: TRBV9; size: once; D: TRBD2; DNA: TGTGCCAGCAGCGTAGGGCGGGGGGTTAGCACAGATACGCAGTATTTT; CDR3: CASSVGRGVSTDTQYF
J: TRBJ2-3; V: TRBV12-5; size: NA; D: NA; DNA: TGTGCTAGTGGTTTGGCTTATCGGGAGTCAGTGGATGATACGCAGTATTTT; CDR3: CASGLAYRESVDDTQYF
J: TRBJ1-2; V: TRBV25-1; size: once; D: NA; DNA: TGTGCCAGCACCCCCCCCGGGAGGGGAGACTATGGCTACACCTTC; CDR3: CASTPPGRGDYGYTF
J: TRBJ2-7; V: TRBV4-3; size: NA; D: NA; DNA: TGCGCCAGCAGCCGAGGGGGGACAGTTATGGCTGGTGAGCAGTACTTC; CDR3: CASSRGGTVMAGEQYF
J: TRBJ1-1; V: TRBV5-1; size: NA; D: NA; DNA: TGCGCCAGCAGCTTGGAGTGGGGGGCGAACACTGAAGCTTTCTTT; CDR3: CASSLEWGANTEAFF